This T cell receptor (beta chain) was profiled in a study of monozygotic twins with inflammatory bowel disease. The germline gives CDR1 SGHRS, CDR2 YFSETQ. This CDR3 is built from 15 residues. After re-calling the 5' RACE reads, TCRdb lists one entry per CDR3 protein, DNA absent. The repertoire table contains some 89,000 distinct CDR3 sequences. The chain combines TRBV5-1 with TRBJ2-3; the TRBD1 assignment by TCRdb is unverifiable without DNA. The TCR was taken from a human donor with ulcerative colitis or Crohn's disease, or a healthy co-twin of an affected twin (not recorded which). Sequences were obtained from blood. The CDR3 here is CASSPRTGIPDTQYF.